The T cell receptor (beta chain) under discussion was sequenced for a study of blood T cell repertoires in COVID-19. Study details: The United States, Italy and Spain supplied acute and convalescent COVID-19 samples. Nucleic acid was either cDNA or gDNA, and it came from T cells, B-cell-depleted T cells, or PBMCs.

Germline CDR1 is SGHVS and CDR2 is FQNEAQ. This CDR3 has 14 amino acids. V lost 4 bases to trimming and J lost 5 bases, with 14 bases between them. Some clones are missing from TCRdb's copy, which holds only in-frame ones; the method was immunoSEQ multiplex PCR. The sample yields about 56,000 clones, roughly 84% seen once. The TCR sequence derives from a woman of 80 years or more with acute or convalescent COVID-19. The sequenced material came from peripheral blood. The chain links TRBV7-8 to TRBJ1-1; D possibly corresponds to TRBD1 (6 bases). CDR3 sequence reads: CASSYAGDRTEAFF. The CDR3 DNA sequence: TGTGCCAGCAGCTACGCAGGGGATCGGACTGAAGCTTTCTTT. Complete variable domain (other parts from reference TRBV7-8 and TRBJ1-1): GAGVSQSPRYKVAKRGQDVALRCDPISGHVSLFWYQQALGQGPEFLTYFQNEAQLDKSGLPSDRFFAERPEGSVSTLKIQRTQQEDSAVYLCASSYAGDRTEAFFGQGTRLTVV.